Each of the 8 T cell receptor beta chains below was sequenced from the same sample in a study of blood T cell repertoires in COVID-19. Method: immunoSEQ multiplex PCR; TCRdb's copy keeps in-frame clones and lacks some. Of 40,000 or so clones listed, just under 75% are singletons. Sequencing was carried out using peripheral blood. The origin of the receptors is a man in his 70s with COVID-19, enrolled during active disease.

This clone was observed a few times. The V and J genes are TRBV6-5 and TRBJ1-1, with 8 nucleotides matching TRBD1. Trimming took 7 bases from V and 3 from J; bases not matched to a gene: 7. CDR3 size: 14 residues. In germline, CDR1 is MNHEY, CDR2 SVGAGI. CDR3 in DNA: TGTGCCAGCAAGAAGGGGACAGGAGACACTGAAGCTTTCTTT. This translates into CASKKGTGDTEAFF.

The chain couples TRBV6-5 to TRBJ1-5; 7 bases align to TRBD1. This CDR3 is built from 12 residues. In germline, CDR1 is MNHEY, CDR2 SVGAGI. Trimming took 7 bases from V and 6 from J; bases not matched to a gene: 3. CDR3 sequence: CASNRDSQPQHF. The CDR3 DNA is TGTGCCAGCAATCGGGACAGTCAGCCCCAGCATTTT.

The V call is TRBV12-3 or TRBV12-4, the J call TRBJ1-1; D unclear. Trimming took 3 bases from V and 5 from J, leaving 10 bases between them. The CDR3 length is 13 residues. CDR3 bases: TGTGCCAGCAGTTTCATAACGGGTACTGAAGCTTTCTTT. As protein: CASSFITGTEAFF.

The chain combines TRBV4-1 with TRBJ2-3; D ambiguous. V was cut by 4 bases and J by 2 bases, with 22 bases left in between. CDR1 and CDR2 (germline): MGHRA, YSYEKL. The CDR3 runs 18 residues. CDR3 sequence (DNA): TGCGCCAGCAGCCGAGCCCCGGTGGGCGTAATTTTCACAGATACGCAGTATTTT. It is translated as CASSRAPVGVIFTDTQYF.

V and J are TRBV4-1 and TRBJ2-7, with 11 nucleotides matching TRBD2. V was pared by 0 bases and J by 1 base, with 8 bases of the junction left unmatched. This CDR3 comprises 18 residues. Germline loops: CDR1 MGHRA, CDR2 YSYEKL. The CDR3 sequence is CASSQDSPSGGWSYEQYF. The DNA for the CDR3 is TGCGCCAGCAGCCAAGATTCCCCTAGCGGGGGGTGGTCCTACGAGCAGTACTTC.

The chain joins TRBV4-3 to TRBJ2-3, with 10 bases fitting TRBD2. This CDR3 spans 20 amino acids. CDR1 and CDR2 (germline): LGHNA, YSLEER. The V and J ends lost 0 bases and 1 base, in that order; junction bases with no gene match: 13. This chain's CDR3 is CASSQEVPAGGLWGTDTQYF. CDR3 DNA: TGCGCCAGCAGCCAAGAGGTGCCAGCGGGGGGGCTGTGGGGCACAGATACGCAGTATTTT.

The sample holds one count of this clone. The chain has TRBV3-1 (or the pseudogene TRBV3-2) and TRBJ2-7; 7 nucleotides line up with TRBD1. The length of the CDR3 is 14 residues. Trimming at V came to 3 bases and at J to 2 bases, leaving 4 bases not matched to a gene. The germline gives CDR1 LGHDT, CDR2 YNNKEL (reference sequence). CDR3 amino acids: CASSHPTGPYEQYF. The CDR3 DNA sequence: TGTGCCAGCAGCCACCCGACAGGGCCCTACGAGCAGTACTTC.

The J gene is TRBJ2-6, the V gene TRBV6-2 or TRBV6-3; possibly TRBD2 for D (6 bases). The V and J ends lost 5 bases and 5 bases respectively, with 13 bases between them. Per the germline V gene, CDR1 is MNHEY and CDR2 is SVGEGT. This CDR3 has 15 residues. The CDR3 sequence: CASSNTGGWANVLTF. The CDR3, as DNA: TGTGCCAGCAGTAACACTGGAGGGTGGGCCAACGTCCTGACTTTC.